This T cell receptor (beta chain) was retrieved from a study of blood T cells in healthy people across ages. Study findings and constraints: Across samples, TCR beta diversity tracked strongly with naive T cell percentage.

The CDR3 sequence is 15 residues long. Germline-derived CDR1 and CDR2 are MNHEY and SVGEGT. Trimming at V came to 2 bases and at J to 8 bases, leaving 7 bases not matched to a gene. This clonotype was picked up a small number of times. Its antigen is not known. Sample-barcoded 5' priming and a J-beta primer mix drove a second PCR of about 6 to 12 cycles. Per-sample output comprised a minimum of 2.5 million paired-end reads containing CDR3. TCRdb fed the 5' RACE reads into MiXCR, producing one record per CDR3 protein. The sample holds around 1,500,000 distinct CDR3 sequences; 28% are singletons and the top ten take approximately 7.7%.

The chain carries TRBV6-2 or TRBV6-3 and TRBJ2-1, with 9 bases identical to TRBD2. Sequenced sample: blood. The sequence derives from a woman in her twenties or thirties in good health. CDR3 residues: CASSYPLAGVHEQFF. The CDR3 nucleotides are TGTGCCAGCAGTTACCCATTAGCGGGAGTCCATGAGCAGTTCTTC.